A selection of T cell receptor beta chains follows, all from one sample in a study of vaccination effects on CD4 cells after COVID-19. The antigens of these receptors remain unknown. Profiling relied on immunoSEQ multiplex PCR, and the TCRdb table lists in-frame clones only, not all of them. The sample includes approximately 37,000 clones, roughly 87% of them seen just once. Here the sequenced sample was CD4+ T cells from PBMCs cultured without peptide, taken before COVID-19 vaccination. Receptor source: a human donor who received a COVID-19 vaccine. Both conserved end residues are part of each CDR3.

v_gene	CDR3aa
TRBV14	CASSREFGNTIYF
TRBV19	CASRGRATVNTEAFF
TRBV18	CASSPRGGFSREQFF
TRBV11-3	CASSSHTGAYNEQFF
TRBV9	CASSVGGPPGELFF
TRBV15	CATSRAEGPLIYNEQFF
TRBV6-2/TRBV6-3	CASSRPTAGVNQETQYF
TRBV7-8	CASSLELRTEAFF
TRBV5-1	CASSLASSGEQFF
TRBV5-1	CASSPLTTNEKLFF
TRBV7-5	CATPYAARVSTDTQYF
TRBV3-1/TRBV3-2	CASSKLTTSGGIDTQYF
TRBV6-4	CASSASTGLNTEAFF
TRBV7-2	CASSLPSGPWTQYF
TRBV3-1/TRBV3-2	CASSQFGAPSYGYTF
TRBV24-1	CATSDWRGSSTDTQYF
TRBV25-1	CASSDRGAGYGYTF
TRBV18	CASSRGLQAEQFF